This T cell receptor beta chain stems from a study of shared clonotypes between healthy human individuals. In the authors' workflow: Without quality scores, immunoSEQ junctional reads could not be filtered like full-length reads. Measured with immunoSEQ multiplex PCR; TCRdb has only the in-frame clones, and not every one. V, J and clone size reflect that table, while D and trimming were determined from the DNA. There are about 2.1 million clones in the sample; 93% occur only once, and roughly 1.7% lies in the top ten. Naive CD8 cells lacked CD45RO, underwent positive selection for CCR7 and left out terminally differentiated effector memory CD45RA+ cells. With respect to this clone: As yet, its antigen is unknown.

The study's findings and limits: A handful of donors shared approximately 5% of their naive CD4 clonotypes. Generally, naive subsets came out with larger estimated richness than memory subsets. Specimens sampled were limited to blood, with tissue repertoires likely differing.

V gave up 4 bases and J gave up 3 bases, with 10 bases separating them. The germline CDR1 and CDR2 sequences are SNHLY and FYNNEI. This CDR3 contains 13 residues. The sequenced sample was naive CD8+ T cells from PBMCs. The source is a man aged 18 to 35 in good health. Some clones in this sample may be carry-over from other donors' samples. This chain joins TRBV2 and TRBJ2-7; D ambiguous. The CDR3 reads CASSGSRGYEQYF. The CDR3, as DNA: TGTGCCAGCAGTGGATCAAGAGGCTACGAGCAGTACTTC.